This section outlines one T cell receptor (beta chain) sequence together with its context. Which antigen it targets is not known. No clone much larger than this one lies a single base away; base qualities are absent. This entry comes from a study of preoperative IRX-2 immunotherapy in early breast cancer (dated by TCRdb to between 2018 and 2020). Library preparation used the immunoSEQ multiplex PCR assay. Drawn from immuneACCESS, this table holds only the in-frame rearrangements with V and J called that TCRdb kept. Clones are partly lost; checked studies trace under half to an unresolved V gene and leave the rest unexplained. The sample records under 20,000 clones, around four fifths of which are singletons. Clones ranked in the top ten supply roughly 1.2% of the sample. CDR1 and CDR2 were assigned from the germline V gene (reference sequence) as MNHEY and SMNVEV. Compared with germline, V lacks 0 bases and J lacks 7 bases; bases without a gene match: 8. Inclusive of the bounding cysteine and phenylalanine, the CDR3 is 15 residues long. Of all the DNA, just the CDR3 is kept, 45 bases in frame from base 1.

Sample treatment or condition, as interpreted from the label and publication: preoperative locoregional IRX-2 cytokine immunotherapy. The samples were obtained from a phase Ib study that tested preoperative, locoregional IRX-2 cytokine immunotherapy designed to prime immune responses. Patients with early-stage breast cancer who were given IRX-2 before surgery served as donors. The TCR originated in a human donor with breast cancer. The V gene is TRBV27 and the J gene is TRBJ1-2; 7 bases in the middle match TRBD1. The sequenced sample was lymph node tissue, obtained after IRX-2 immunotherapy. Here is the DNA: TGTGCCAGCAGTTTATCAGGAGGGGGCAACGGTGGCTACACCTTC. It is translated as CASSLSGGGNGGYTF.